This is a list of T cell receptor beta chains from one sample in a study of T cell responses to AZD1222 COVID-19 vaccine. Using immunoSEQ multiplex PCR, the repertoire was profiled, and TCRdb retains in-frame clones only, with some absent. The sample contains more than 95,000 clones, over 90% of which appear only once. This material consisted of peripheral blood, taken on day 0 of AZD1222 vaccination. The receptors here all came from an adult in good health. The CDR3 runs from the conserved cysteine through the conserved F or W. The size field is filled for only some rows; it gives once, few, many or a size class.

V: TRBV6-5
length: 15
size: .
CDR3: CASSHQQGRFQPQHF

V: TRBV10-3
length: 14
size: .
CDR3: CAISRQDPNYGYTF

V: TRBV5-1
length: 13
size: .
CDR3: CASSFVGSYEQYF

V: TRBV10-2
length: 12
size: .
CDR3: CASSQGADTQYF

V: TRBV18
length: 13
size: .
CDR3: CASSPYRGEELFF

V: TRBV24-1
length: 13
size: .
CDR3: CAASARDQETQYF

V: TRBV29-1
length: 13
size: .
CDR3: CSVDSGGISEQYF

V: TRBV6-4
length: 13
size: .
CDR3: CASSEGMGTEQYF

V: TRBV7-9
length: 16
size: .
CDR3: CASSSSRQGGNQPQHF

V: TRBV29-1
length: 15
size: few
CDR3: CSVQNKAGAYNEQFF

V: TRBV6-6
length: 15
size: .
CDR3: CASSYVVRGDYGYTF

V: TRBV18
length: 16
size: .
CDR3: CASSPPGGSVTDTQYF

V: TRBV6-4
length: 15
size: .
CDR3: CASSDGGPHNSPLHF

V: TRBV7-6
length: 17
size: once
CDR3: CASSLGLWESSYNEQFF

V: TRBV18
length: 12
size: .
CDR3: CASSGYQETQYF

V: TRBV15
length: 15
size: .
CDR3: CATSRDTGAGEKLFF

V: TRBV7-8
length: 15
size: .
CDR3: CASSRGDGSYNEQFF

V: TRBV2
length: 16
size: .
CDR3: CASNRGTFSTNEKLFF

V: TRBV10-3
length: 16
size: .
CDR3: CAISESTSGTYNEQFF

V: TRBV3-1/TRBV3-2
length: 14
size: once
CDR3: CASSNRENTGELFF

V: TRBV7-9
length: 12
size: .
CDR3: CASTLRGGVQYF

V: TRBV5-6
length: 14
size: .
CDR3: CASTRNVRDSPLHF